This record covers a single TCR beta chain. Its antigen is unidentified. The study reverse transcribed the entire isolated RNA, so it sequenced expressed TCRB transcripts. TCRdb keeps only in-frame clones here, not all; method: immunoSEQ multiplex PCR. The sample carries 600,000 to 650,000 clones, less than 20% recorded once. These data come from a study of beta chain features in type 1 diabetes. V lost 0 bases to trimming and J lost 5 bases, with 13 bases between them. Germline V gene data show CDR1 as SGHRS and CDR2 as YFSETQ. This CDR3 has 15 amino acids. Study results and limitations: Patients with type 1 diabetes carried fewer insertions and had more deletions at their VDJ junctions.

This chain joins TRBV5-1 and TRBJ2-3, with no clear D. Sequencing was performed on naive CD4+ T cells from blood. The TCR was taken from a man between 18 and 35 years old in good health. The CDR3, as DNA: TGCGCCAGCAGCTTGGTAGATGGCGTTAGAGATACGCAGTATTTT. It codes for CASSLVDGVRDTQYF.